This record looks at one TCR beta chain sequence and its context. The data originate from a study of human T cells and chemical hapten exposure. Across the study: Small discrepancies in pooled library volume mainly accounted for the varying TCR yields per sample.

TCRdb re-called the RACE reads through MiXCR, storing one row per CDR3 protein. Of tens of thousands of distinct CDR3 sequences listed, roughly 15% are singletons. Trimming cost V 4 bases and J 2 bases; bases outside gene matches: 6. Germline V gives CDR1 SGHDN, CDR2 FVKESK. This CDR3 spans 15 amino acids. Specified time point: pre-sensitization, week 0. The treatment was: therapeutic diphenylcyclopropenone sensitization with weekly scalp DPC. The rearrangement joins TRBV14 to TRBJ2-3, with 7 bases identical to TRBD1. This receptor was obtained from a woman between 45 and 60 years old with alopecia areata. Some clones in this sample may be carry-over from other donors' samples. The material was whole blood, obtained in connection with sensitization to the hapten diphenylcyclopropenone (DPC). In DNA form, the CDR3 reads TGTGCCAGCAGCCTAAAGGGACAGTCCACAGATACGCAGTATTTT. This gives the protein CASSLKGQSTDTQYF.